Below, one T cell receptor (beta chain) is given with its context. Original data processing: Estimation of nucleated cell counts was performed using reference gene primer amplification. Clones were read by immunoSEQ multiplex PCR, and TCRdb kept only the in-frame ones, dropping some. The DNA was the basis for D and trimming; V, J and clone size are from that table. The table has over 100,000 clones, 80% to 90% seen once; the top ten hold about 10%. The data originate from a study of blood T cell repertoires in COVID-19. Study-wide context: Acute and convalescent COVID-19 specimens originated in the United States, Italy and Spain. In each case, the material was cDNA or gDNA derived from T cells, B-cell-depleted T cells, or PBMCs.

Trimming shortened V by 4 bases and J by 6 bases, and 16 bases separated the two germline ends. The CDR3 sequence is 14 residues long. From germline, CDR1 is KGHSH and CDR2 LQKENI. Specimen: peripheral blood. The source of this sequence is a human donor in a cohort sampled during active COVID-19. This chain uses TRBV18 with TRBJ2-7, with D maybe TRBD1 (6 bases). This chain's CDR3 is CASSLPGQWIEQYF. In nucleotides, the CDR3 is TGTGCCAGCTCACTCCCGGGACAATGGATCGAGCAGTACTTC.